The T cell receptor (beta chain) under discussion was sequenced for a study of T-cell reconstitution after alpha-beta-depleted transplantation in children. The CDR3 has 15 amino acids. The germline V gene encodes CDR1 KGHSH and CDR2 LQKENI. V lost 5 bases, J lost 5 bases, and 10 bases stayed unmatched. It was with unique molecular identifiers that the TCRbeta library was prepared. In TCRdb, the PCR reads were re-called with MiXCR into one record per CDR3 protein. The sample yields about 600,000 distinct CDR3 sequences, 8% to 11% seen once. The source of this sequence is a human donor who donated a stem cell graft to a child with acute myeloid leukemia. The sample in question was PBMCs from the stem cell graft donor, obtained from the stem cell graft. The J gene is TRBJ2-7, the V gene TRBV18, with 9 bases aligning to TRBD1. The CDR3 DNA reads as TGTGCCAGCTCAAACCTTGGACAGGGGAAAAACGAGCAGTACTTC. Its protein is CASSNLGQGKNEQYF.